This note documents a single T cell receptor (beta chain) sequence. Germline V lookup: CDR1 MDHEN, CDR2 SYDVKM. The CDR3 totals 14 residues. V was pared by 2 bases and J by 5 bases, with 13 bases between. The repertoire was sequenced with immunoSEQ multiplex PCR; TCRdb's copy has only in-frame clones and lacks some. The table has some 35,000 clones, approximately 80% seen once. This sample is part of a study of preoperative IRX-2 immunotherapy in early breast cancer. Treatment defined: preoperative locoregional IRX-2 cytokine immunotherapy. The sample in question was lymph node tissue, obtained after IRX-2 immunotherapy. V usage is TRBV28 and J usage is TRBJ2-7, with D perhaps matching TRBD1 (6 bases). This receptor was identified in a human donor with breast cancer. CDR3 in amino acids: CASSLTGRGNEQYF. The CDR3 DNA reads TGTGCCAGCAGTTTAACAGGCAGGGGCAACGAGCAGTACTTC.